This note documents a single T cell receptor beta chain sequence. The sample is drawn from a study of brain metastases from non-small cell lung cancer. Profiled with immunoSEQ multiplex PCR; TCRdb holds only in-frame clones, not every one. The sample records around 1,800 clones, approximately 90% being singletons. The V gene lost 4 bases and the J gene lost 5 bases, with 3 bases spanning the gap. CDR3 length: 10 residues. Germline values: CDR1 SQVTM, CDR2 ANQGSEA. This receptor was obtained from a donor aged 40 or older with non-small cell lung cancer. This chain uses TRBV29-1 with TRBJ2-4; D not resolved. The specimen was tissue from a brain metastasis. CDR3: CSVGENIQYF. The CDR3 coding sequence is TGCAGCGTTGGGGAAAACATTCAGTACTTC.